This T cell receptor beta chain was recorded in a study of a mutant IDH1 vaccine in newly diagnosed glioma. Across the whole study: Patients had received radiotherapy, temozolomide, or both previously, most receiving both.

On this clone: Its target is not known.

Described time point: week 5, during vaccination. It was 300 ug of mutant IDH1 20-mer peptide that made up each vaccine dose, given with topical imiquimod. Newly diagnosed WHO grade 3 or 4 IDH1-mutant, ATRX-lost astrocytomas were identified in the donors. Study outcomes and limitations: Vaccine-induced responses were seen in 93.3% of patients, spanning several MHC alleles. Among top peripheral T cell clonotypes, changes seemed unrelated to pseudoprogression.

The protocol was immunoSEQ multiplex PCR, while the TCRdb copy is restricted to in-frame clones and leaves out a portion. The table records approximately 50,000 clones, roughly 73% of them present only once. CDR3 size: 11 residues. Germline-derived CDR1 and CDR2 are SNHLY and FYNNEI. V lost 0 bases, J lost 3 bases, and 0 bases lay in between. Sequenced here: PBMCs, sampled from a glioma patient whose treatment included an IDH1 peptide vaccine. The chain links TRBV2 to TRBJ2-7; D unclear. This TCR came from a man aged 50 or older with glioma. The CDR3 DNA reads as TGTGCCAGCAGTGAAGCCTACGAGCAGTACTTC. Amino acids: CASSEAYEQYF.